A single sample is the source of the 5 T cell receptor beta chains below, sequenced in a study of tumor-infiltrating lymphocytes in primary liver carcinoma. Researchers generated TCR beta cDNA from approximately 520 ng of total RNA, relying on a constant-region primer. Slightly modified ARM-PCR, run as three nested multiplex PCR rounds, produced the TCR beta libraries. A C-beta reverse primer and TRBV1-TRBV30 forward primers served in each of the first two PCR rounds, at ten to eleven cycles apiece. One entry per CDR3 protein results from TCRdb running MiXCR on the multiplex PCR reads. This sample yields 80,000 or so distinct CDR3 sequences, of which 60% to 80% are seen a single time; roughly an eighth belongs to the top ten. Bulk tissue was left unsorted, and RNA and DNA were co-extracted from about 20-30 mg of it. Specimen: liver tumor tissue from sampling region 4. Subset noted: tumor region T4, right-lateral pole. Receptors originate from a woman aged 55-75 years with primary liver carcinoma and hepatitis B virus infection.

On this clonotype itself: The junction shows a germline mismatch at one end, possibly a read error. This chain joins TRBV29-1 and TRBJ2-2, with a weak D call TRBD2 (5 bases). The germline V gene encodes CDR1 SQVTM and CDR2 ANQGSEA. This CDR3 region has 14 residues. The CDR3 coding sequence is TGCAGCGTTGTTGCAAGCCTGAACACCGGGAAGCTGTTTTTT. The encoded protein is CSVVASLNTGKLFF.

The J gene is TRBJ2-5, the V gene TRBV7-9; D is perhaps TRBD2 (5 bases). The CDR3 covers 14 residues. Germline assignment: CDR1 SEHNR and CDR2 FQNEAQ (reference sequence). Trimming stripped 4 bases from V and 2 bases from J, with 11 bases between. As DNA, the CDR3 is TGTGCCAGCAGCTATAACGGAGGACAAGAGACCCAGTACTTC. Its translation is CASSYNGGQETQYF.

V usage is TRBV2 and J usage is TRBJ1-2, with 8 bases aligning to TRBD1. This CDR3 region has 12 residues. The V segment lost 5 bases and the J segment 8 bases; nucleotides outside the gene matches: 4. Looked up from germline, CDR1 is SNHLY and CDR2 is FYNNEI. DNA of the CDR3: TGTGCCAGCAGTCGGGACAGGTGGGGCTACACCTTC. Translating it yields CASSRDRWGYTF. The complete variable domain, with remaining parts taken from reference TRBV2 and TRBJ1-2, reads EPEVTQTPSHQVTQMGQEVILRCVPISNHLYFYWYRQILGQKVEFLVSFYNNEISEKSEIFDDQFSVERPDGSNFTLKIRSTKLEDSAMYFCASSRDRWGYTFGSGTRLTVV.

This clonotype was detected only a few times. Compared with germline, one end of the junction differs, possibly owing to a read error. This chain connects TRBV28 to TRBJ1-5, with a tentative D call TRBD1 (6 bases). CDR3 length: 15 amino acids. Germline-derived CDR1 and CDR2 are MDHEN and SYDVKM. CDR3 coding DNA: TGTGCTAGCAGTTTAGAGACAGGACTCAATCAGTCCCAGCATTTT. Its protein is CASSLETGLNQSQHF.

V gene TRBV5-5 combines with J gene TRBJ1-5; the match to TRBD1 covers 8 bases. Germline CDR1 reads SGHKS; CDR2 reads YYEKEE (reference sequence). Unmatched junction bases numbered 9, after V lost 5 bases and J lost 5 bases. The CDR3 totals 15 residues. The CDR3 nucleotides are TGTGCCAGCAGTTCTTTCGCGACAGGGGATCAGCCCCAGCATTTT. Translating gives CASSSFATGDQPQHF.